This passage covers 30 T cell receptor beta chains from one sample sequenced in a study of shared clonotypes between healthy human individuals. CD45RO-negative cells were positively selected for CCR7, leaving out terminally differentiated effector memory CD45RA+ cells. Clones were sequenced by immunoSEQ multiplex PCR, and TCRdb holds only the in-frame ones, with some missing. The sample holds approximately 1.9 million clones, 93% seen once. Sequencing was performed on naive CD8+ T cells from PBMCs. These receptors originate from a man between 18 and 29 years old in good health. Some clones in this sample may be carry-over from other donors' samples.

The chain carries TRBV11-3 and TRBJ2-1; D is possibly TRBD1 (5 bases). Germline V gene data show CDR1 as SGHNT and CDR2 as YENEEA. The CDR3 sequence is 14 residues long. V was shortened by 5 bases and J by 6 bases, with 14 bases between the two germline ends. Here the CDR3 reads CASSPDQGVNEQFF. CDR3 nucleotides: TGTGCCAGCAGCCCAGACCAAGGGGTCAATGAGCAGTTCTTC.

This clone was found once. The V gene is TRBV28, the J gene TRBJ2-7; the match to TRBD2 covers 7 bases. V shed 3 bases, J shed 1 base, and the junction held 6 bases outside the gene matches. Germline CDR1 reads MDHEN; CDR2 reads SYDVKM. This CDR3 has 15 amino acids. The CDR3, as DNA: TGTGCCAGCAGTTTTGCGGGGGTTCCTTCCTACGAGCAGTACTTC. It specifies CASSFAGVPSYEQYF.

The V call is TRBV5-6, the J call TRBJ2-5, with TRBD2 matching over 7 bases. Germline-derived CDR1 and CDR2 are SGHDT and YYEEEE. The CDR3 contains 16 residues. After removal of 1 base from V and 4 bases from J, the junction contained 10 bases not matched to a gene. In nucleotides, the CDR3 is TGTGCCAGCAGCTTGATGTCTAGCGGAGCGGGAGAGACCCAGTACTTC. Translating gives CASSLMSSGAGETQYF.

The chain employs TRBV6-1 and TRBJ1-1; D possibly corresponds to TRBD1 (5 bases). CDR1 is MNHNS, CDR2 SASEGT, per germline. The CDR3 has 13 amino acids. Trimming took 0 bases from V and 5 from J, leaving 7 bases between them. CDR3 sequence reads: CASSEARQTEAFF. The DNA for the CDR3 is TGTGCCAGCAGTGAAGCGAGACAGACTGAAGCTTTCTTT.

The rearrangement links TRBV19 to TRBJ1-2, with D unclear. Germline values: CDR1 LNHDA, CDR2 SQIVND (reference sequence). Trimming shortened V by 3 bases and J by 8 bases, and 16 bases separated the two germline ends. CDR3 size: 14 residues. Here the CDR3 reads CASSITWGGEGYTF. The CDR3, as DNA: TGTGCCAGTAGTATTACTTGGGGAGGAGAGGGCTACACCTTC.

The rearrangement links TRBV19 to TRBJ1-2, with D possibly TRBD1 on 6 matching bases. This CDR3 spans 15 amino acids. Germline CDR1 and CDR2: LNHDA and SQIVND (reference sequence). V was cut by 5 bases and J by 2 bases, with 15 bases left in between. CDR3 in amino acids: CASSPPGAFNYGYTF. The CDR3 region has the DNA TGTGCCAGTAGTCCCCCGGGGGCATTCAACTATGGCTACACCTTC. Variable domain in full (rest from reference TRBV19 and TRBJ1-2): DGGITQSPKYLFRKEGQNVTLSCEQNLNHDAMYWYRQDPGQGLRLIYYSQIVNDFQKGDIAEGYSVSREKKESFPLTVTSAQKNPTAFYLCASSPPGAFNYGYTFGSGTRLTVV.

This clone came up once. In the same sample, other DNA sequences code for this CDR3. The chain has TRBV7-9 and TRBJ2-1; no clear D gene. The germline V gene has CDR1 SEHNR and CDR2 FQNEAQ (reference sequence). V was pared by 5 bases and J by 1 base, with 15 bases between. This CDR3 spans 16 amino acids. CDR3 sequence reads: CASSPPGGSSYNEQFF. The CDR3 nucleotides read TGTGCCAGCAGCCCACCAGGTGGTTCTTCCTACAATGAGCAGTTCTTC.

The chain links TRBV27 to TRBJ1-4; D uncertain. The germline V gene encodes CDR1 MNHEY and CDR2 SMNVEV (reference sequence). The CDR3 covers 16 residues. V was shortened by 0 bases and J by 0 bases, with 8 bases between the two germline ends. The CDR3 spells CASSLSPSSTNEKLFF. Written as DNA, the CDR3 is TGTGCCAGCAGTTTATCCCCCTCCTCAACTAATGAAAAACTGTTTTTT.

V is TRBV11-2 and J is TRBJ2-3; a possible D gene is TRBD2 (5 bases). The V gene's germline CDR1 is SGHAT and CDR2 FQNNGV. V lost 1 base and J 5 bases, leaving 13 bases between the germline ends. The CDR3 covers 15 residues. The CDR3 coding sequence is TGTGCCAGCAGCTTAGGAGGGTGGGTTGTAGATACGCAGTATTTT. It encodes CASSLGGWVVDTQYF.

The rearrangement joins TRBV4-3 to TRBJ2-7; D not resolved. Looked up from germline, CDR1 is LGHNA and CDR2 is YSLEER. Trimming removed 4 bases from V and 7 bases from J, with 14 bases in between. CDR3 length equals 13 residues. In DNA, the CDR3 is TGCGCCAGCAGCCCTCGTAATGGTTGGGAGCAGTACTTC. Protein: CASSPRNGWEQYF.

The chain employs TRBV7-8 and TRBJ2-7; maybe TRBD2 (5 bases). The CDR3 sequence is 16 residues long. Germline CDR1 is SGHVS and CDR2 is FQNEAQ. V was cut by 1 base and J by 4 bases, with 17 bases left in between. The CDR3 DNA follows: TGTGCCAGCAGCTTAGAGAGGGCCTATCTTGGGTACGAGCAGTACTTC. This encodes CASSLERAYLGYEQYF.

The chain is built from TRBV9 and TRBJ2-3; no definite D call. Germline CDR1 and CDR2: SGDLS and YYNGEE. The CDR3 has 14 amino acids. Trimming shortened V by 2 bases and J by 1 base, and 8 bases separated the two germline ends. The CDR3 loop reads CASSVYGRTDTQYF. The CDR3 nucleotides are TGTGCCAGCAGCGTGTACGGCCGCACAGATACGCAGTATTTT.

This rearrangement joins TRBV28 to TRBJ1-2; 8 nucleotides align to TRBD1. The CDR3 runs to 12 residues. V shed 6 bases and J 8 bases; nucleotides not matched to a gene: 5. Germline CDR1 reads MDHEN; CDR2 reads SYDVKM. CDR3 sequence: CASRKPGGGYTF. Here the CDR3 DNA reads TGTGCCAGCAGGAAACCAGGGGGCGGCTACACCTTC.

This chain uses TRBV28 with TRBJ2-2; TRBD1 agrees at 8 bases. CDR3 size: 16 residues. Per the germline V gene, CDR1 is MDHEN and CDR2 is SYDVKM. J was trimmed by 1 base and V by 3 bases; bases with no gene match: 4. The CDR3 DNA is TGTGCCAGCAGTTTGTCAGGACAGGGGAACACCGGGGAGCTGTTTTTT. As protein: CASSLSGQGNTGELFF.

This sequence joins TRBV4-3 and TRBJ2-1; D uncertain. V lost 0 bases, J lost 0 bases, and 12 bases lay in between. From germline, CDR1 is LGHNA and CDR2 YSLEER. The CDR3 length is 17 residues. DNA of the CDR3: TGCGCCAGCAGCCAAGAGTTAGCCTTTAGCTCCTACAATGAGCAGTTCTTC. Protein: CASSQELAFSSYNEQFF.

This chain links TRBV27 with TRBJ2-1; 14 bases match TRBD2. After removal of 4 bases from V and 8 bases from J, the junction contained 10 bases not matched to a gene. The CDR3 covers 17 residues. The V gene's germline CDR1 is MNHEY and CDR2 SMNVEV (reference sequence). The CDR3 nucleotides read TGTGCCAGCAGTTCACGACTAGCGGGAGGGCTTATCTATGAGCAGTTCTTC. Amino acid sequence: CASSSRLAGGLIYEQFF.

The chain joins TRBV9 to TRBJ1-1, with D unclear. This CDR3 has 15 amino acids. Germline V CDR1 and CDR2: SGDLS, YYNGEE. V shed 0 bases and J shed 0 bases, with 9 bases lying between them. The CDR3, as DNA: TGTGCCAGCAGCGTAGGAAACGGATTGAACACTGAAGCTTTCTTT. Its translation is CASSVGNGLNTEAFF.

The gene calls are TRBV7-9 and TRBJ2-2, with 7 bases lining up with TRBD1. The length of the CDR3 is 14 residues. Germline V gene data show CDR1 as SEHNR and CDR2 as FQNEAQ (reference sequence). Germline trimming cut 5 bases from V and 6 bases from J; bases unmatched to any gene: 6. Written as DNA, the CDR3 is TGTGCCAGCAGCCTCTACAGGGGATCCGGGGAGCTGTTTTTT. Translating gives CASSLYRGSGELFF.

The chain links TRBV27 to TRBJ2-5, with D perhaps assigned TRBD1 or TRBD2 (6 bases each). This CDR3 region has 17 residues. Germline CDR1 is MNHEY and CDR2 is SMNVEV (reference sequence). V dropped 4 bases and J dropped 1 base, with 19 bases sitting between them. The CDR3 reads CASSSPSGARGQETQYF. The CDR3 region has the DNA TGTGCCAGCAGTTCGCCCTCGGGGGCGCGGGGCCAAGAGACCCAGTACTTC.

The chain carries TRBV11-2 and TRBJ2-7, with unresolved D. Germline CDR1 SGHAT, CDR2 FQNNGV. The CDR3 is 12 residues long. Trimming left V 2 bases short and J 5 bases short, with 7 bases between. The CDR3 sequence: CASSLSAHEQYF. The CDR3 DNA reads TGTGCCAGCAGCTTATCGGCGCACGAGCAGTACTTC.

The table lists this clone with a count of one. The chain links TRBV5-4 to TRBJ1-2, with D perhaps matching TRBD1 (5 bases). The V gene lost 0 bases and the J gene lost 1 base, with 13 bases spanning the gap. The CDR3 extends over 16 amino acids. Germline V CDR1 and CDR2: SGHNT, YYREEE (reference sequence). The CDR3 region is CASSLVSGGINYGYTF. In nucleotides, the CDR3 is TGTGCCAGCAGCTTGGTTTCGGGGGGGATTAACTATGGCTACACCTTC.

A word on this clone: Other DNA sequences in the same sample also yield this CDR3. J is TRBJ2-7 and V is TRBV27; D is unclear. The CDR3 has 13 amino acids. The germline V gene encodes CDR1 MNHEY and CDR2 SMNVEV (reference sequence). The germline V and J ends were trimmed by 3 bases and 6 bases, with 12 bases remaining between them. The CDR3 region has the DNA TGTGCCAGCAGTTTTGGTCCCCGGGCCGAGCAGTACTTC. Translated: CASSFGPRAEQYF.

This rearrangement joins TRBV7-7 to TRBJ2-3; 7 bases fit TRBD1. The CDR3 is 16 residues long. Germline loops: CDR1 SSHAT, CDR2 FNYEAQ (reference sequence). The J segment lost 2 bases and the V segment lost 0 bases, leaving 5 bases of the junction unmatched. This CDR3 is CASSLAATGNTDTQYF. CDR3 coding DNA: TGTGCCAGCAGCTTAGCCGCGACAGGGAACACAGATACGCAGTATTTT.

This chain joins TRBV10-2 and TRBJ1-2; D might be TRBD1 (5 bases). This CDR3 region has 12 residues. The V gene's germline CDR1 is WSHSY and CDR2 SAAADI. V lost 8 bases and J 6 bases, leaving 13 bases between the germline ends. CDR3 coding DNA: TGCGCCAGCGGGGACGGCCCAGATGGCTACACCTTC. It encodes CASGDGPDGYTF.

V usage is TRBV28 and J usage is TRBJ2-7; D may be TRBD1 (5 bases). This CDR3 has 15 residues. Germline V gives CDR1 MDHEN, CDR2 SYDVKM. Trimming removed 8 bases from V and 4 bases from J, with 21 bases in between. CDR3 sequence: CASLPLGRVEYEQYF. CDR3 DNA: TGTGCCAGCCTCCCCCTCGGCAGGGTGGAATACGAGCAGTACTTC.

The chain carries TRBV28 and TRBJ2-7, with D uncertain. CDR1 MDHEN and CDR2 SYDVKM come from the germline V gene. V gave up 3 bases and J gave up 3 bases, with 9 bases separating them. The CDR3 has 13 amino acids. As DNA, the CDR3 is TGTGCCAGCAGTTTCTATAAGGGCTACGAGCAGTACTTC. It codes for CASSFYKGYEQYF.

V and J are TRBV10-3 and TRBJ2-2; D possibly corresponds to TRBD1 (6 bases). Trimming took 2 bases from V and 6 from J, leaving 13 bases between them. The CDR3 totals 15 residues. Germline CDR1 ENHRY, CDR2 SYGVKD. The CDR3 region has the DNA TGTGCCATCAGTGAGGCGACAGGTTTCGCCGGGGAGCTGTTTTTT. Its translation is CAISEATGFAGELFF.

This chain joins TRBV4-3 and TRBJ2-7, with 7 bases matching TRBD2. The J segment lost 4 bases and the V segment lost 0 bases, leaving 6 bases of the junction unmatched. In germline, CDR1 is LGHNA, CDR2 YSLEER. The CDR3 is made up of 15 amino acids. CDR3 DNA sequence: TGCGCCAGCAGCCAAGATAAGCGGGGTGAATACGAGCAGTACTTC. As protein: CASSQDKRGEYEQYF.

This clone was observed a single time. The gene calls are TRBV9 and TRBJ2-1; tentatively, D is TRBD2 (6 bases). This CDR3 spans 14 amino acids. Germline loops: CDR1 SGDLS, CDR2 YYNGEE. V was cut by 3 bases and J by 3 bases, with 10 bases left in between. CDR3 DNA sequence: TGTGCCAGCAGCGGTAGCGGCTTCTACAATGAGCAGTTCTTC. Translated, it gives CASSGSGFYNEQFF. The entire variable domain, with the rest obtained from reference TRBV9 and TRBJ2-1, is as follows: DSGVTQTPKHLITATGQRVTLRCSPRSGDLSVYWYQQSLDQGLQFLIQYYNGEERAKGNILERFSAQQFPDLHSELNLSSLELGDSALYFCASSGSGFYNEQFFGPGTRLTVL.

The V and J genes are TRBV7-2 and TRBJ2-7, with 9 bases that match TRBD2. CDR1 is SGHTA and CDR2 is FQGNSA in the germline V gene. V trimming: 4 bases; J trimming: 2 bases; junction bases outside the gene matches: 18. CDR3 length: 19 residues. The DNA of the CDR3 is TGTGCCAGCAGCTCCAACCTTACACCCGGGGCGGGAGGGCCCTACGAGCAGTACTTC. Its protein is CASSSNLTPGAGGPYEQYF.